A single sample gave rise to the 20 T cell receptor beta chains below, sequenced in a study of blood T cell repertoires in COVID-19. The data were produced by immunoSEQ multiplex PCR, yet TCRdb's version contains in-frame clones alone and is incomplete. Among approximately 190,000 clones listed, around four fifths were seen once. Sequencing was carried out using peripheral blood. Receptor source: a woman in her 70s with active or convalescent COVID-19.

For this clone: The same CDR3 can be traced to other DNA sequences in this sample. The CDR3 DNA follows: TGTGCCAGCAGGCCGGGACTAGCAGTATACGAGCAGTACTTC. Translated, it gives CASRPGLAVYEQYF. This rearrangement joins TRBV28 to TRBJ2-7; 9 positions agree with TRBD2. The CDR3 consists of 14 residues. V trimming: 6 bases; J trimming: 4 bases; junction bases outside the gene matches: 7. In germline, CDR1 is MDHEN, CDR2 SYDVKM.

The V gene is TRBV6-5, the J gene TRBJ1-2; D is unclear. V lost 7 bases and J 6 bases, leaving 9 bases between the germline ends. Germline values: CDR1 MNHEY, CDR2 SVGAGI. The CDR3 contains 11 residues. CDR3 sequence: CASTHSDGYTF. The CDR3 bases are TGTGCCAGCACCCACTCCGATGGCTACACCTTC.

In its sample, this clone was seen a few times. The chain recombines TRBV30 with TRBJ2-4, with D unclear. This CDR3 is 12 amino acids long. Deletions cut 3 bases from V and 0 bases from J, with 3 bases between. Germline V gene lookup returns CDR1 GTSNPN and CDR2 SVGIG (reference sequence). The CDR3 bases are TGTGCCTGGAGCCTAGCCAAAAACATTCAGTACTTC. Its protein product is CAWSLAKNIQYF.

J is TRBJ1-5 and V is TRBV18; D is unresolved. Trimming removed 6 bases from V and 7 bases from J, with 16 bases in between. Germline CDR1 reads KGHSH; CDR2 reads LQKENI. The CDR3 spans 14 residues. The CDR3 nucleotides read TGTGCCAGCTCCGCCAGCGCTCGCGACCAGCCCCAGCATTTT. Protein sequence: CASSASARDQPQHF. Complete variable domain (other parts from reference TRBV18 and TRBJ1-5): NAGVMQNPRHLVRRRGQEARLRCSPMKGHSHVYWYRQLPEEGLKFMVYLQKENIIDESGMPKERFSAEFPKEGPSILRIQQVVRGDSAAYFCASSASARDQPQHFGDGTRLSIL.

The chain has TRBV7-2 and TRBJ2-1; no clear D gene. This CDR3 has 13 residues. V lost 5 bases to trimming and J lost 3 bases, with 8 bases between them. In germline, CDR1 is SGHTA, CDR2 FQGNSA. CDR3 residues: CASSQTDYNEQFF. Written as DNA, the CDR3 is TGTGCCAGCAGCCAGACTGACTACAATGAGCAGTTCTTC.

This clone occurred once. Other DNA variants within this sample encode the same CDR3. V is TRBV6-5 and J is TRBJ2-7, with TRBD2 identical over 7 bases. Germline V lookup: CDR1 MNHEY, CDR2 SVGAGI. The CDR3 runs 14 residues. J gave up 0 bases and V 5 bases, and 4 bases lay outside the gene matches. The CDR3 DNA sequence: TGTGCCAGCAGTCCGAGCGGGGCCTCCTACGAGCAGTACTTC. Its protein product is CASSPSGASYEQYF.

The chain is built from TRBV11-2 and TRBJ1-1; 8 bases are a match to TRBD1. Germline V gene data show CDR1 as SGHAT and CDR2 as FQNNGV. The CDR3 is 15 residues long. V lost 4 bases and J lost 0; bases outside the gene matches: 4. CDR3 sequence (DNA): TGTGCCAGCAGCTATGACAGGGGTGTGAACACTGAAGCTTTCTTT. Translation gives CASSYDRGVNTEAFF.

This clone came up once. The CDR3, as DNA: TGTGCCTGGAGACACTCTGGGGCCAACGTCCTGACTTTC. This translates into CAWRHSGANVLTF. The V call is TRBV30, the J call TRBJ2-6; D is unclear. Trimming took off 3 bases at V and 0 bases at J, with 3 bases between the two ends. CDR1 and CDR2 (germline): GTSNPN, SVGIG (reference sequence). The CDR3 is 13 residues long.

This clone was seen more than once but under ten times. This rearrangement joins TRBV28 to TRBJ2-7; 13 nucleotides align to TRBD2. The germline V gene has CDR1 MDHEN and CDR2 SYDVKM. Trimming cost V 5 bases and J 4 bases; bases outside gene matches: 2. This CDR3 spans 14 amino acids. This chain's CDR3 is CASSPTSGGYEQYF. The CDR3 DNA is TGTGCCAGCAGTCCGACTAGCGGGGGGTACGAGCAGTACTTC.

The genes are TRBV6-5 and TRBJ1-5, with 7 bases lining up with TRBD1. In germline, CDR1 is MNHEY, CDR2 SVGAGI. V gave up 6 bases and J gave up 7 bases; unmatched junction bases: 3. This CDR3 contains 12 residues. CDR3 residues: CASSHRGQPQHF. CDR3 nucleotides: TGTGCCAGCAGCCACAGGGGCCAGCCCCAGCATTTT.

The V call is TRBV29-1, the J call TRBJ2-5; 10 bases are shared with TRBD2. The V gene's germline CDR1 is SQVTM and CDR2 ANQGSEA. The CDR3 runs 14 residues. Losses at the gene ends were 4 bases for V and 5 bases for J; bases not matched to a gene: 7. In DNA form, the CDR3 reads TGCAGCGTTGGGCTAGCGGGAGTGGACGAGACCCAGTACTTC. Its protein is CSVGLAGVDETQYF.

CDR3 nucleotide sequence: TGTGCCAGCAGCAAAGGGGGGGAGGGTCCTCAAGAGACCCAGTACTTC. It is translated as CASSKGGEGPQETQYF. The chain employs TRBV21-1 and TRBJ2-5; whether TRBD2, the table's D call, matches the DNA was not checked. TRBV21-1 has pseudogene status. The CDR3 covers 16 residues.

The chain links TRBV12-1 to TRBJ1-5; the table gives TRBD1 as D, unverified against the DNA. TRBV12-1 is a known pseudogene. This CDR3 is 14 amino acids long. CDR3 protein: CASSFRGLGQPQHF. The CDR3 DNA follows: TGTGCCAGCAGCTTTAGGGGGTTAGGACAGCCCCAGCATTTT.

This clone was detected a few times. CDR3: CASSLRTDGYTF. The CDR3 nucleotides read TGTGCCAGCAGCCTTCGGACAGATGGCTACACCTTC. The chain combines TRBV21-1 with TRBJ1-2; the D call TRBD1 from the table was never checked on the DNA. TRBV21-1 is a listed pseudogene. The CDR3 covers 12 residues.

The CDR3 here is CASSLWGTSGRAGSYEQYF. Written as DNA, the CDR3 is TGCGCCAGCAGCTTGTGGGGGACTAGCGGGAGGGCCGGGTCCTACGAGCAGTACTTC. The rearrangement links TRBV5-1 to TRBJ2-7; 16 bases align to TRBD2. Germline V lookup: CDR1 SGHRS, CDR2 YFSETQ. Germline trimming cut 1 base from V and 1 base from J; bases unmatched to any gene: 8. This CDR3 spans 19 amino acids.

V is TRBV19 and J is TRBJ2-1, with D possibly matching TRBD1 (6 bases). The V gene lost 5 bases and the J gene lost 3 bases, with 14 bases spanning the gap. Per the germline V gene, CDR1 is LNHDA and CDR2 is SQIVND (reference sequence). The CDR3 covers 15 residues. The CDR3 protein is CASSDRSSFYNEQFF. CDR3 coding DNA: TGTGCCAGTAGTGACAGGTCAAGCTTCTACAATGAGCAGTTCTTC.

The chain uses TRBV19 and TRBJ2-7; tentative D call: TRBD2 (5 bases). This CDR3 is built from 15 residues. CDR1 and CDR2 from the germline V gene are LNHDA and SQIVND (reference sequence). V was trimmed by 4 bases and J by 2 bases, leaving 15 bases between them. CDR3 DNA: TGTGCCAGTAGTAAGATACTGGGAGCGCCCTACGAGCAGTACTTC. This codes for CASSKILGAPYEQYF.

In this sample, this clone turned up a few times. The chain is built from TRBV4-1 and TRBJ2-7; 7 bases align to TRBD1. This CDR3 region has 14 residues. With V trimmed by 1 base and J by 7 bases, 7 bases remained unmatched. Per germline, CDR1 MGHRA and CDR2 YSYEKL. CDR3 protein: CASSQGLQGYEQYF. The DNA for the CDR3 is TGCGCCAGCAGCCAAGGACTACAGGGGTATGAGCAGTACTTC.

This clone was observed a handful of times. The V gene is TRBV2, the J gene TRBJ1-2, with a tentative D call TRBD1 (5 bases). The CDR3 runs 15 residues. With 5 bases removed from V and 4 bases from J, the gap between germline ends came to 17 bases. Germline V CDR1 and CDR2: SNHLY, FYNNEI. The CDR3 sequence is CASSTNAGPSYGYTF. The CDR3 DNA sequence: TGTGCCAGCAGTACCAATGCAGGGCCATCCTATGGCTACACCTTC. Based on the CDR3 plus reference TRBV2 and TRBJ1-2, the full variable domain is EPEVTQTPSHQVTQMGQEVILRCVPISNHLYFYWYRQILGQKVEFLVSFYNNEISEKSEIFDDQFSVERPDGSNFTLKIRSTKLEDSAMYFCASSTNAGPSYGYTFGSGTRLTVV.

The chain recombines TRBV5-1 with TRBJ2-2, with D possibly TRBD2 on 7 matching bases. CDR3 size: 18 residues. CDR1 and CDR2 (germline): SGHRS, YFSETQ. V was shortened by 4 bases and J by 0 bases, with 19 bases between the two germline ends. CDR3 in DNA: TGCGCCAGCAGCAGCGGGGCGGGGGCCTCTCCGAACACCGGGGAGCTGTTTTTT. Its translation is CASSSGAGASPNTGELFF.